Presented here are 8 T cell receptor beta chains from one specimen sequenced in a study of blood T cell repertoires in COVID-19. Some clones are missing from TCRdb's copy, which holds only in-frame ones; the method was immunoSEQ multiplex PCR. This table has 84,000 or so clones, around 80% appearing once. Sequencing was performed on peripheral blood. These receptors were collected from a woman aged 80 or older with acute or convalescent COVID-19.

This clone was seen more than once but under ten times. The J gene is TRBJ2-1, the V gene TRBV7-8; D possibly corresponds to TRBD2 (6 bases). Germline V gene lookup returns CDR1 SGHVS and CDR2 FQNEAQ. The CDR3 sequence is 15 residues long. Trimming removed 3 bases at V and 0 bases at J, with 9 bases between. The CDR3 DNA reads as TGTGCCAGCAGCTTCTTCGGGGGCTCCTACAATGAGCAGTTCTTC. Protein sequence: CASSFFGGSYNEQFF.

The chain uses TRBV5-1 and TRBJ1-1; 8 bases fit TRBD1. The germline V gene encodes CDR1 SGHRS and CDR2 YFSETQ. The CDR3 consists of 14 residues. Trimming at V came to 0 bases and at J to 4 bases, leaving 2 bases not matched to a gene. CDR3 nucleotides: TGCGCCAGCAGCTTGGGACAGGGGTTCACTGAAGCTTTCTTT. Residues: CASSLGQGFTEAFF.

The chain joins TRBV3-1 (or the pseudogene TRBV3-2) to TRBJ2-3, with D possibly being TRBD1 (5 bases). Germline V gene lookup returns CDR1 LGHDT and CDR2 YNNKEL (reference sequence). V dropped 4 bases and J dropped 5 bases, with 7 bases sitting between them. The CDR3 contains 12 residues. CDR3 bases: TGTGCCAGCAGCCCAAGGGGAGATACGCAGTATTTT. Protein: CASSPRGDTQYF.

This chain connects TRBV19 to TRBJ2-2; D is perhaps TRBD2 (5 bases). The CDR3 has 16 amino acids. Germline V CDR1 and CDR2: LNHDA, SQIVND (reference sequence). With 8 bases removed from V and 5 bases from J, the gap between germline ends came to 21 bases. Here the CDR3 reads CASENEGLTWTGELFF. The CDR3 DNA follows: TGTGCCAGTGAGAACGAGGGTCTCACTTGGACCGGGGAGCTGTTTTTT.

This clone was recorded once. V is TRBV12-3 or TRBV12-4 and J is TRBJ1-1, with D tentatively TRBD1 (5 bases). The CDR3 totals 12 residues. The ends were cut back, 5 bases at V and 7 bases at J, with 11 bases in the middle. DNA for the CDR3: TGTGCCAGCAGTGAATCCGACAGTGAAGCTTTCTTT. Protein product: CASSESDSEAFF.

The V gene is TRBV5-1, the J gene TRBJ1-1; 8 nucleotides line up with TRBD1. Germline V gene lookup returns CDR1 SGHRS and CDR2 YFSETQ. Germline trimming cut 0 bases from V and 11 bases from J; bases unmatched to any gene: 12. CDR3 size: 15 residues. Here the CDR3 reads CASSLGGQGGGPAFF. The CDR3 region has the DNA TGCGCCAGCAGCTTGGGTGGACAGGGCGGAGGACCGGCTTTCTTT. Filled out from reference TRBV5-1 and TRBJ1-1, the complete variable domain reads KAGVTQTPRYLIKTRGQQVTLSCSPISGHRSVSWYQQTPGQGLQFLFEYFSETQRNKGNFPGRFSGRQFSNSRSEMNVSTLELGDSALYLCASSLGGQGGGPAFFGQGTRLTVV.

The chain uses TRBV7-9 and TRBJ2-1; TRBD1 aligns across 8 bases. J lost 5 bases, V lost 9 bases, and 9 bases had no gene match. CDR1 and CDR2 from the germline V gene are SEHNR and FQNEAQ (reference sequence). CDR3 length: 14 amino acids. The CDR3, as DNA: TGTGCCAGTCCCTCGGGACAGGATGACAATGAGCAGTTCTTC. This gives the protein CASPSGQDDNEQFF. The full variable domain, in which reference TRBV7-9 and TRBJ2-1 provide the parts outside the CDR3, is DTGVSQNPRHKITKRGQNVTFRCDPISEHNRLYWYRQTLGQGPEFLTYFQNEAQLEKSRLLSDRFSAERPKGSFSTLEIQRTEQGDSAMYLCASPSGQDDNEQFFGPGTRLTVL.

This sequence joins TRBV3-1 (or the pseudogene TRBV3-2) and TRBJ2-3; TRBD2 matches at 10 bases. The CDR3 runs to 15 residues. CDR1 and CDR2 from the germline V gene are LGHDT and YNNKEL (reference sequence). Trimming took 4 bases from V and 3 from J; bases not matched to a gene: 4. For the CDR3, the DNA is TGTGCCAGCAGCCGTACTAGCGGGACGACAGATACGCAGTATTTT. Its translation: CASSRTSGTTDTQYF.